The entry below describes one T cell receptor beta chain. The method was immunoSEQ multiplex PCR; TCRdb's version includes in-frame clones alone and lacks a portion of them. The table records about 140,000 clones, about 88% of them present only once. This sample was included in a study of control samples from healthy donors and cancer patients. The material sequenced was blood. This sequence originates from a woman aged 25 to 39 in good health.

The CDR3 DNA is TGTGCCAGCAGCCAAATCGGGACGAATCCTGCCGAGCAGTACTTC. This codes for CASSQIGTNPAEQYF. The chain combines TRBV4-2 with TRBJ2-7; D could derive from TRBD1 or TRBD2 (5 bases each). V lost 2 bases, J lost 6 bases, and 17 bases lay in between. The CDR3 sequence is 15 residues long. CDR1 is LGHNA, CDR2 YNFKEQ, per germline.